The following is a T cell receptor beta chain sequence with its context. The sample originates from a study of blood T cell repertoires in COVID-19. For the study at large: The study drew acute and convalescent COVID-19 samples from the United States, Italy and Spain. Sample material is recorded as cDNA or gDNA derived from T cells, B-cell-depleted T cells, or PBMCs.

Authors' analysis steps: Amplifying reference gene primers gave estimates of nucleated cell counts. Produced via immunoSEQ multiplex PCR; TCRdb's table is partial and in-frame only. D and trimming come from the DNA, and the V and J calls and clone size come from that table. Seen here are 180,000 or so clones, 75% to 90% observed once, and the top ten hold roughly 7.7%. The V gene's germline CDR1 is LNHDA and CDR2 SQIVND (reference sequence). This CDR3 spans 15 amino acids. The V gene lost 9 bases and the J gene lost 1 base, with 13 bases spanning the gap. The sample comprised peripheral blood. The clonotype comes from a woman in her sixties with acute or convalescent COVID-19. The V gene is TRBV19, the J gene TRBJ2-6, with no clear D. CDR3: CASHPRESGANVLTF. CDR3 nucleotide sequence: TGTGCCAGCCATCCAAGAGAGTCTGGGGCCAACGTCCTGACTTTC.